These 24 T cell receptor beta chains were sequenced from one sample in a study of cytomegalovirus exposure and HLA in healthy donors (dated by TCRdb to the late 2010s). Library method: the immunoSEQ multiplex PCR assay. For the multiplex PCR, a mixture combining 60 forward primers for TCR Vbeta segments and 13 reverse primers for TCR Jbeta segments was used. TCRdb provides this immuneACCESS table in a form limited to in-frame rearrangements. Some clones are lacking; in checked studies, under half of them reflect an unresolved V gene, and why the rest are absent is not known. The sample table contains about 190,000 clones; only one count was recorded for roughly 80% of them. The ten largest make up about 5.7% of the sample. Sequencing was performed on PBMCs. These TCRs come from a man between 35 and 55 years old in good health and CMV-seropositive.

The chain couples TRBV9 to TRBJ2-2, with 7 bases matching TRBD2. V lost 4 bases to trimming and J lost 2 bases; unmatched junction nucleotides: 14. The CDR3 spans 18 residues. Germline-derived CDR1 and CDR2 are SGDLS and YYNGEE. CDR3 amino acids: CASSSPFRRGTNTGELFF. CDR3 nucleotides: TGTGCCAGCAGCTCTCCTTTCCGGCGGGGGACCAACACCGGGGAGCTGTTTTTT.

CDR3 loop: CASSRTGSGVGEKETQYF. The CDR3 bases are TGCGCCAGCAGCAGGACGGGGTCCGGGGTAGGAGAAAAAGAGACCCAGTACTTC. The V gene is TRBV5-1, the J gene TRBJ2-5; tentatively, D is TRBD2 (5 bases). The CDR3 is made up of 18 amino acids. The V end lost 4 bases, the J end lost 3 bases, and 25 bases lay between the germline ends. Germline values: CDR1 SGHRS, CDR2 YFSETQ.

This chain joins TRBV6-5 and TRBJ1-2, with D perhaps TRBD1 (5 bases). The CDR3 is made up of 14 amino acids. Germline CDR1 MNHEY, CDR2 SVGAGI. V was shortened by 4 bases and J by 6 bases, with 15 bases between the two germline ends. The CDR3 DNA sequence: TGTGCCAGCAGTTCCCCGGTGCGGGGGGATGGCTACACCTTC. It codes for CASSSPVRGDGYTF.

The V gene is TRBV7-2, the J gene TRBJ2-7; TRBD2 is a possible D gene (5 bases). The CDR3 extends over 12 amino acids. The V end lost 5 bases, the J end lost 2 bases, and 7 bases lay between the germline ends. CDR1 SGHTA and CDR2 FQGNSA come from the germline V gene. The CDR3 loop reads CASSKLAYEQYF. CDR3 coding DNA: TGTGCCAGCAGCAAACTAGCCTACGAGCAGTACTTC.

This chain connects TRBV5-6 to TRBJ2-3; 10 positions match TRBD1. V shed 4 bases and J 5 bases; nucleotides not matched to a gene: 1. Per the germline V gene, CDR1 is SGHDT and CDR2 is YYEEEE. The length of the CDR3 is 13 residues. The CDR3 spells CASSRDRGDTQYF. The DNA of the CDR3 is TGTGCCAGCAGCAGGGACAGGGGAGATACGCAGTATTTT.

V and J are TRBV7-6 and TRBJ2-5; a weak D match, TRBD1 (6 bases). Germline lookup yields CDR1 SGHVS and CDR2 FNYEAQ. Trimming took off 5 bases at V and 2 bases at J, with 18 bases between the two ends. The CDR3 length is 16 residues. Here the CDR3 DNA reads TGTGCCAGCAGCGTCCGACAGGCCGGGCCACAAGAGACCCAGTACTTC. It is translated as CASSVRQAGPQETQYF.

As to this clone: An end of the junction does not agree with germline; a read error may underlie this. The V gene is TRBV7-9, the J gene TRBJ1-1, with D uncertain. The CDR3 covers 13 residues. Germline CDR1 SEHNR, CDR2 FQNEAQ (reference sequence). DNA for the CDR3: TGTTCCAGCAGCCCGTATATGAACACTGAAGCTTTCTTT. As protein: CSSSPYMNTEAFF.

This clone was observed a single time. The J gene is TRBJ2-1, the V gene TRBV6-1; TRBD1 matches at 8 bases. CDR1 and CDR2 from the germline V gene are MNHNS and SASEGT. This CDR3 has 15 residues. After removal of 2 bases from V and 7 bases from J, the junction contained 7 bases not matched to a gene. Here the CDR3 DNA reads TGTGCCAGCAGTGAATGGGCAGGGGGCCTTAATGAGCAGTTCTTC. Translation: CASSEWAGGLNEQFF.

Remarks on this clone: At one end, the junction sequence differs from germline, possibly due to a read error. The V gene is TRBV5-4, the J gene TRBJ2-1, with 11 bases aligning to TRBD2. CDR1 and CDR2 from the germline V gene are SGHNT and YYREEE (reference sequence). CDR3 length: 16 amino acids. The CDR3 is CASSQTSGGSYNEQFF. The CDR3 nucleotides are TGCGCCAGCAGCCAAACTAGCGGGGGCTCCTACAATGAGCAGTTCTTC.

The rearrangement links TRBV9 to TRBJ1-2; maybe TRBD1 (6 bases). V was trimmed by 0 bases and J by 7 bases, leaving 10 bases between them. The CDR3 is 13 amino acids. Germline CDR1 reads SGDLS; CDR2 reads YYNGEE. CDR3 bases: TGTGCCAGCAGCGTAGCAGGGGCGGGTGGCTACACCTTC. It encodes CASSVAGAGGYTF.

The chain recombines TRBV9 with TRBJ2-7, with 9 nucleotides matching TRBD1. This CDR3 has 16 residues. CDR1 SGDLS and CDR2 YYNGEE come from the germline V gene. The junction had 12 bases not matched to a gene; V was cut back by 3 bases and J by 5 bases. The CDR3 protein is CASSGGWEDRGNEQYF. CDR3 in DNA: TGTGCCAGCAGCGGGGGGTGGGAGGACAGGGGAAACGAGCAGTACTTC.

Only one count was recorded for this clone. V usage is TRBV9 and J usage is TRBJ2-2, with D hard to call. This CDR3 comprises 13 residues. CDR1 and CDR2 (germline): SGDLS, YYNGEE. V was pared by 3 bases and J by 3 bases, with 6 bases between. CDR3 region: CASSAPDTGELFF. CDR3 coding DNA: TGTGCCAGCAGCGCCCCCGACACCGGGGAGCTGTTTTTT.

DNA of the CDR3: TGCGCCAGCAGCTTGCTTAGCGGGGGGTCGAGTACCGGGGAGCTGTTTTTT. It is translated as CASSLLSGGSSTGELFF. This chain joins TRBV5-1 and TRBJ2-2; 10 nucleotides line up with TRBD2. The germline V gene has CDR1 SGHRS and CDR2 YFSETQ. This CDR3 contains 17 residues. Trimming took 1 base from V and 5 from J; bases not matched to a gene: 8. Together with reference TRBV5-1 and TRBJ2-2, the CDR3 gives the full variable domain: KAGVTQTPRYLIKTRGQQVTLSCSPISGHRSVSWYQQTPGQGLQFLFEYFSETQRNKGNFPGRFSGRQFSNSRSEMNVSTLELGDSALYLCASSLLSGGSSTGELFFGEGSRLTVL.

The V call is TRBV4-3, the J call TRBJ2-3; 8 positions agree with TRBD2. CDR3 length equals 16 residues. V was pared by 0 bases and J by 2 bases, with 4 bases of the junction left unmatched. Germline CDR1 is LGHNA and CDR2 is YSLEER. In nucleotides, the CDR3 is TGCGCCAGCAGCCAAGACGCGGGAGGCTACACAGATACGCAGTATTTT. Encoded protein: CASSQDAGGYTDTQYF.

This clone was picked up many times. This chain links TRBV7-9 with TRBJ2-7, with 10 nucleotides matching TRBD1. The CDR3 is 16 residues long. Per germline, CDR1 SEHNR and CDR2 FQNEAQ (reference sequence). The ends lost 5 bases at V and 5 bases at J; junction bases unmatched: 12. CDR3 protein: CASSPRGGTGANEQYF. The DNA for the CDR3 is TGTGCCAGCAGCCCAAGGGGCGGGACAGGGGCCAACGAGCAGTACTTC.

The chain links TRBV30 to TRBJ1-4; unclear D gene. V was cut by 0 bases and J by 7 bases, with 6 bases left in between. This CDR3 has 12 amino acids. The germline CDR1 and CDR2 sequences are GTSNPN and SVGIG (reference sequence). The CDR3, as DNA: TGTGCCTGGAGTGTACAGTTTGAAAAACTGTTTTTT. Protein: CAWSVQFEKLFF.

The V call is TRBV5-6, the J call TRBJ2-5, with TRBD2 matching 9 bases. The V gene's germline CDR1 is SGHDT and CDR2 YYEEEE. After removal of 2 bases from V and 2 bases from J, the junction contained 7 bases not matched to a gene. The CDR3 is 16 residues long. As DNA, the CDR3 is TGTGCCAGCAGCTTTCGCCTAGCGGGGTTACAAGAGACCCAGTACTTC. It specifies CASSFRLAGLQETQYF. The full variable domain, with the rest looked up from reference TRBV5-6 and TRBJ2-5, is DAGVTQSPTHLIKTRGQQVTLRCSPKSGHDTVSWYQQALGQGPQFIFQYYEEEERQRGNFPDRFSGHQFPNYSSELNVNALLLGDSALYLCASSFRLAGLQETQYFGPGTRLLVL.

The genes are TRBV28 and TRBJ1-4, with TRBD1 identical over 7 bases. The junction had 11 bases not matched to a gene; V was cut back by 5 bases and J by 8 bases. Germline CDR1 and CDR2: MDHEN and SYDVKM. The CDR3 totals 15 residues. The CDR3 loop reads CASSPSDREGEKLFF. DNA of the CDR3: TGTGCCAGCAGTCCAAGCGACAGGGAAGGCGAAAAACTGTTTTTT.

This clone was seen only a few times. The genes are TRBV7-2 and TRBJ2-7; no firm D call. This CDR3 spans 12 amino acids. V gave up 6 bases and J gave up 1 base, with 7 bases separating them. Germline assignment: CDR1 SGHTA and CDR2 FQGNSA. CDR3 in DNA: TGTGCCAGCAGGGGCATTTCCTACGAGCAGTACTTC. Encoded protein: CASRGISYEQYF.

With respect to this clone: Other DNA sequences of this sample code for an identical CDR3. This chain uses TRBV27 with TRBJ1-1, with D possibly being TRBD1 (5 bases). The CDR3 runs 13 residues. V lost 5 bases, J lost 2 bases, and 9 bases lay in between. CDR1 is MNHEY and CDR2 is SMNVEV in the germline V gene (reference sequence). CDR3 coding DNA: TGTGCCAGCAGTCTCCAGGGAAACACTGAAGCTTTCTTT. It specifies CASSLQGNTEAFF.

The chain has TRBV19 and TRBJ1-3; D uncertain. This CDR3 contains 16 residues. The germline CDR1 and CDR2 sequences are LNHDA and SQIVND (reference sequence). Trimming took off 7 bases at V and 3 bases at J, with 19 bases between the two ends. This CDR3 reads CASTPFARFGGNTIYF. CDR3 bases: TGTGCCAGTACCCCCTTCGCCAGGTTCGGTGGAAACACCATATATTTT.

The gene calls are TRBV7-9 and TRBJ1-1; 11 bases map to TRBD1. Germline loops: CDR1 SEHNR, CDR2 FQNEAQ (reference sequence). This CDR3 has 11 amino acids. The CDR3 DNA reads as TGTTCCGGACAGGGGGCCGCTGAAGCTTTCTTT. Translated: CSGQGAAEAFF.

The chain uses TRBV19 and TRBJ1-1; the D is unclear. This CDR3 spans 13 amino acids. V was trimmed by 7 bases and J by 1 base, leaving 10 bases between them. Germline V gene data show CDR1 as LNHDA and CDR2 as SQIVND (reference sequence). The CDR3 region has the DNA TGTGCCAGTAACTCCGCCTCGAACACTGAAGCTTTCTTT. It translates to CASNSASNTEAFF.

The rearrangement uses TRBV11-3 and TRBJ1-3, with 8 bases identical to TRBD1. Per germline, CDR1 SGHNT and CDR2 YENEEA. V was clipped by 5 bases and J by 0 bases; unmatched bases: 3. This CDR3 comprises 15 residues. For the CDR3, the DNA is TGTGCCAGCAGCCTAACAGGGGGCTCTGGAAACACCATATATTTT. This translates into CASSLTGGSGNTIYF.